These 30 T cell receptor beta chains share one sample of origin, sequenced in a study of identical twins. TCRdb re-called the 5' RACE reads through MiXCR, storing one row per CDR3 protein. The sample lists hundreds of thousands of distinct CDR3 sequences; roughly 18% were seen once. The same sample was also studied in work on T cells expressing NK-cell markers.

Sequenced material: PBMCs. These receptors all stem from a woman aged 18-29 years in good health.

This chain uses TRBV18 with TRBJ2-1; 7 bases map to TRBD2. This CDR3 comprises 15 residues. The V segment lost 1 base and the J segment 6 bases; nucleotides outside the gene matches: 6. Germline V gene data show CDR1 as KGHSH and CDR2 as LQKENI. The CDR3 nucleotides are TGTGCCAGCTCACCACGTGGCGGGAGTGCCAATGAGCAGTTCTTC. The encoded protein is CASSPRGGSANEQFF.

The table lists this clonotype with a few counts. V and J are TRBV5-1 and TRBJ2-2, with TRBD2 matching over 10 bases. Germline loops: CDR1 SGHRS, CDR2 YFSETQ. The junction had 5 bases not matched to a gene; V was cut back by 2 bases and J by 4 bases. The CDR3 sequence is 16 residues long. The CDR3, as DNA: TGCGCCAGCAGCTTTCCTAGCGGGAGTTTCACCGGGGAGCTGTTTTTT. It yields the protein CASSFPSGSFTGELFF.

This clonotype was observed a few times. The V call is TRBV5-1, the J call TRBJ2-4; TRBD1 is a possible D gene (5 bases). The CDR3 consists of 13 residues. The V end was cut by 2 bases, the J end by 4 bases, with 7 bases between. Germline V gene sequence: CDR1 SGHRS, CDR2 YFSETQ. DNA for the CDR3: TGCGCCAGCAGCTTACGACAGAAAAACATTCAGTACTTC. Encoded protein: CASSLRQKNIQYF.

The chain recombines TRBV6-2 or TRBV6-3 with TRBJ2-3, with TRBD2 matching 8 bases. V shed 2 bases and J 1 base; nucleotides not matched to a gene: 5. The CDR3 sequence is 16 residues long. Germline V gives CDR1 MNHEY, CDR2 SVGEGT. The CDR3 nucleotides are TGTGCCAGCAGTTACCGGGGGGGGCGCGGCACAGATACGCAGTATTTT. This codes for CASSYRGGRGTDTQYF.

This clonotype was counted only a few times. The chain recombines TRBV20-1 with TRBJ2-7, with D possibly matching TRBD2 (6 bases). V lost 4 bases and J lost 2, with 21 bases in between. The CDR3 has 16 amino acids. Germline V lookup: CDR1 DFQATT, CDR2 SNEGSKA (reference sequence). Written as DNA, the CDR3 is TGCAGTGCTACCTCACCGTCGTGGGGGGTAACCTACGAGCAGTACTTC. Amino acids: CSATSPSWGVTYEQYF.

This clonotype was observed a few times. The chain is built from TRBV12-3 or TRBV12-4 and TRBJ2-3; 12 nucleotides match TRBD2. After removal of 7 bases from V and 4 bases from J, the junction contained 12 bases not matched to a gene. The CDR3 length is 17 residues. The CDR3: CASNSSGRALCADTQYF. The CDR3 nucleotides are TGTGCCAGCAACTCTAGCGGGAGGGCCCTCTGCGCAGATACGCAGTATTTT.

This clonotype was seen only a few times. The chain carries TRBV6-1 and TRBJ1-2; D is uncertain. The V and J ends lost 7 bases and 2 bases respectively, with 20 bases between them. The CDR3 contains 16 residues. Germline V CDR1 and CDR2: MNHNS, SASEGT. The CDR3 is CASTTSHRVTNYGYTF. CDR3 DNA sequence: TGTGCCAGCACCACCTCACATCGGGTTACCAACTATGGCTACACCTTC.

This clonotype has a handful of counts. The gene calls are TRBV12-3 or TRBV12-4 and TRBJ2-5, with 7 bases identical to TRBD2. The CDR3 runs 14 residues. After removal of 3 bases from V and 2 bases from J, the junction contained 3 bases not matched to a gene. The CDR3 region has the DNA TGTGCCAGCAGTTTTCGAGCGGGGCAAGAGACCCAGTACTTC. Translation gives CASSFRAGQETQYF.

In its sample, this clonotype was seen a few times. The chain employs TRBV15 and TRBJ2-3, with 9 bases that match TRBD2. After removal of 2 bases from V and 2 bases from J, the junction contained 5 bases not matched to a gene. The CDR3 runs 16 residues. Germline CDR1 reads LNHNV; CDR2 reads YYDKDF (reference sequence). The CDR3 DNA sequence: TGTGCCACCAGCAGAAGGCGGACTAGCGCCACAGATACGCAGTATTTT. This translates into CATSRRRTSATDTQYF.

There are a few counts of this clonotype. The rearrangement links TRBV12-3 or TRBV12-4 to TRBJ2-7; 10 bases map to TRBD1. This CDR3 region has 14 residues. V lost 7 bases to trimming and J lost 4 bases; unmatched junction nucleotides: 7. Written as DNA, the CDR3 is TGTGCCAGCACTCCGGGACAGGGGCTGTACGAGCAGTACTTC. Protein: CASTPGQGLYEQYF.

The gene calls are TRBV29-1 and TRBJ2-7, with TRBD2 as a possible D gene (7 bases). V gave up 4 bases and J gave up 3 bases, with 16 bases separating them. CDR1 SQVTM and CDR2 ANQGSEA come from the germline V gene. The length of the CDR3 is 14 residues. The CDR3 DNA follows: TGCAGCGTTGTCTACGGGGGGCATAACTACGAGCAGTACTTC. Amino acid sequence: CSVVYGGHNYEQYF.

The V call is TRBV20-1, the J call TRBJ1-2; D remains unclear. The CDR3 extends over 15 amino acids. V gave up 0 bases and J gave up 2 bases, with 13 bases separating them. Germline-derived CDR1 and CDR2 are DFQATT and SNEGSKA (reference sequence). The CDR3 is CSARDPVVGNYGYTF. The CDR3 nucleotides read TGCAGTGCTAGAGATCCTGTTGTCGGGAACTATGGCTACACCTTC.

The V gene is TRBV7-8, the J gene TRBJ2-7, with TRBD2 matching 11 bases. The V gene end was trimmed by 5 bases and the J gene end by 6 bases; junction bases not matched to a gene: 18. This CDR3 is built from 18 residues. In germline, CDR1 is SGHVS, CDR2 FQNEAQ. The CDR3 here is CASSPPRVRLAGGPEQYF. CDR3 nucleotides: TGTGCCAGCAGCCCACCGAGGGTCCGGCTAGCGGGAGGACCCGAGCAGTACTTC.

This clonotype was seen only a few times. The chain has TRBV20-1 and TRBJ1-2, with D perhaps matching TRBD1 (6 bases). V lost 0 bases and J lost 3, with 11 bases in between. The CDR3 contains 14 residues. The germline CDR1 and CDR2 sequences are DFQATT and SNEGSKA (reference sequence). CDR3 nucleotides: TGCAGTGCTAGAGACCTCAGGGGATACTATGGCTACACCTTC. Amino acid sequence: CSARDLRGYYGYTF.

CDR3 nucleotide sequence: TGTGCCAGCAGTTATGGGTCAAAACCTGGGGCCAACGTCCTGACTTTC. Translated, it gives CASSYGSKPGANVLTF. The V gene is TRBV6-5, the J gene TRBJ2-6; D remains unclear. CDR1 is MNHEY, CDR2 SVGAGI, per germline. The CDR3 extends over 16 amino acids. Trimming removed 3 bases from V and 2 bases from J, with 11 bases in between.

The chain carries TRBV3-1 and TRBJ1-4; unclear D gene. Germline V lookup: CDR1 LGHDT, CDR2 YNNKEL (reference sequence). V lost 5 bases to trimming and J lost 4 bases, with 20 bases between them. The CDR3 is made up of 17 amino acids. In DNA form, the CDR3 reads TGTGCCAGCAGCATAATATCAAATGGAGGGATTAATGAAAAACTGTTTTTT. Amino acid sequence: CASSIISNGGINEKLFF. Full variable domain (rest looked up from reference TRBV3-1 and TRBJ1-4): DTAVSQTPKYLVTQMGNDKSIKCEQNLGHDTMYWYKQDSKKFLKIMFSYNNKELIINETVPNRFSPKSPDKAHLNLHINSLELGDSAVYFCASSIISNGGINEKLFFGSGTQLSVL.

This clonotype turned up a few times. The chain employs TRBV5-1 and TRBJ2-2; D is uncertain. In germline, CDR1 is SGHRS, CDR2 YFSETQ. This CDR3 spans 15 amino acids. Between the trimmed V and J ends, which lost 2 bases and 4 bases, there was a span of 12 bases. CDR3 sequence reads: CASSFVGTSTGELFF. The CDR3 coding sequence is TGCGCCAGCAGCTTCGTGGGTACAAGCACCGGGGAGCTGTTTTTT.

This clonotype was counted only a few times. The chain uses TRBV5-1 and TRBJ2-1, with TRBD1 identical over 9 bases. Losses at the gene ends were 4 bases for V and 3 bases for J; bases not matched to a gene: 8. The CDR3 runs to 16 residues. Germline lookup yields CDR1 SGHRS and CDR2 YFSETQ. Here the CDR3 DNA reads TGCGCCAGCAGCCCCGGGACAGGGAGAGGCTACAATGAGCAGTTCTTC. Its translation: CASSPGTGRGYNEQFF.

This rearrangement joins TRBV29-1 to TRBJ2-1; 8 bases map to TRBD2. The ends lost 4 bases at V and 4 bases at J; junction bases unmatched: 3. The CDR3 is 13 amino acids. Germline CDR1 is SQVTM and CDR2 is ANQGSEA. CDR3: CSVVLAVYNEQFF. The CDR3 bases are TGCAGCGTTGTACTAGCGGTTTACAATGAGCAGTTCTTC.

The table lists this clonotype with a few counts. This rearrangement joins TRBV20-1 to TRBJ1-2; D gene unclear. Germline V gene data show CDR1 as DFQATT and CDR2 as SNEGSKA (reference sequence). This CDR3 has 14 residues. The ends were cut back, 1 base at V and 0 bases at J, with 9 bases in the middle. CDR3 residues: CSARVGDTNYGYTF. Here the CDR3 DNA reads TGCAGTGCTAGAGTCGGGGATACTAACTATGGCTACACCTTC.

This CDR3 reads CASSYGTDYEQYF. CDR3 nucleotide sequence: TGTGCCAGCAGTTACGGGACGGACTACGAGCAGTACTTC. This chain connects TRBV6-5 to TRBJ2-7; D might be TRBD1 or TRBD2, each matching 5 bases. Germline CDR1 and CDR2: MNHEY and SVGAGI. The CDR3 totals 13 residues. V dropped 2 bases and J dropped 3 bases, with 8 bases sitting between them.

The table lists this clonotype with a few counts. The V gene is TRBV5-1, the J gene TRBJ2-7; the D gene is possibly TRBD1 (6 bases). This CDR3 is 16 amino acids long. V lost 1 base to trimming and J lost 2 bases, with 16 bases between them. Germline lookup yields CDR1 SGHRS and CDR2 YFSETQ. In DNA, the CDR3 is TGCGCCAGCAGCTTGTTCCTGGGCTCAGGGGCCTACGAGCAGTACTTC. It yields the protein CASSLFLGSGAYEQYF.

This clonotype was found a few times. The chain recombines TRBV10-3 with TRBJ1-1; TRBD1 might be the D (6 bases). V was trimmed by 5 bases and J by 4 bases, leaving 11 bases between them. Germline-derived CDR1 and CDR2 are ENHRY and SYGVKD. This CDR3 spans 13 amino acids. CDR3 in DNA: TGTGCCATCAGTTCTAACAGGGCCACTGAAGCTTTCTTT. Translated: CAISSNRATEAFF.

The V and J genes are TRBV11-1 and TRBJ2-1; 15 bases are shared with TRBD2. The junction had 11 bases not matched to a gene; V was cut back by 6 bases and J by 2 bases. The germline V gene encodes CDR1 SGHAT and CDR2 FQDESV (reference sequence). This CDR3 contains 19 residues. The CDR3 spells CASSLVGTSGRPPYNEQFF. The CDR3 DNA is TGTGCCAGCAGTCTAGTGGGGACTAGCGGGAGGCCCCCCTACAATGAGCAGTTCTTC.

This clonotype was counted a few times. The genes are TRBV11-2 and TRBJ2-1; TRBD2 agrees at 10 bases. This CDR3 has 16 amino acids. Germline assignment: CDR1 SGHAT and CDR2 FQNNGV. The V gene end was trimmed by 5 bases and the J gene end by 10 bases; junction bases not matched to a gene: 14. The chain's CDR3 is CASSPEYTSGKREQFF. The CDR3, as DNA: TGTGCCAGCAGCCCCGAATACACTAGCGGGAAGCGGGAGCAGTTCTTC.

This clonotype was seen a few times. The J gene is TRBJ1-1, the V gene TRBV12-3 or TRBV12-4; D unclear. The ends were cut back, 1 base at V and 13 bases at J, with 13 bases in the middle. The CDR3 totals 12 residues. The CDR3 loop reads CASSLVGGYVFF. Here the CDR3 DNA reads TGTGCCAGCAGTTTAGTAGGCGGGTATGTTTTCTTT.

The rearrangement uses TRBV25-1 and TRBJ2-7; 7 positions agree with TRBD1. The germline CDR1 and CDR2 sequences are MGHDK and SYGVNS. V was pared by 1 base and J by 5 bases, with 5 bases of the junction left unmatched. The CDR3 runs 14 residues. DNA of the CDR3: TGTGCCAGCAGTGAATTCAGGGGGTTCGACGAGCAGTACTTC. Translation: CASSEFRGFDEQYF.

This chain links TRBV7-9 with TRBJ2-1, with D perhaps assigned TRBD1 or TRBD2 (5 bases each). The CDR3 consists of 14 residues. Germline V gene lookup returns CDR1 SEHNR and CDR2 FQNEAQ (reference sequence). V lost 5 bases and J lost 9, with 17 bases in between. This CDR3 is CASSLQPGGGEQFF. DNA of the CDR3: TGTGCCAGCAGCCTACAGCCGGGTGGGGGTGAGCAGTTCTTC.

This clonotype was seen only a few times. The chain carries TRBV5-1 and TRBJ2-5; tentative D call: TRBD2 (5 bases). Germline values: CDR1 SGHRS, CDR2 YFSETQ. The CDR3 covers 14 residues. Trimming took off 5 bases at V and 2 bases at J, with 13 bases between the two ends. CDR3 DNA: TGCGCCAGCAGTCATGTTCGGGGACAAGAGACCCAGTACTTC. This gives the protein CASSHVRGQETQYF.

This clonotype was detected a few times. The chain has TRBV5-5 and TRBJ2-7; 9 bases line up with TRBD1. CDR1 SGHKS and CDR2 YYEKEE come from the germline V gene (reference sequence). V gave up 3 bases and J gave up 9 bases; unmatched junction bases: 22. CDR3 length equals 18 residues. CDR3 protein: CASSSWDREGPPSYLQYF. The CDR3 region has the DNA TGTGCCAGCAGCTCCTGGGACAGGGAAGGCCCCCCCTCGTATTTGCAGTACTTC. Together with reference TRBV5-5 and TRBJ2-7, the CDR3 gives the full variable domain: DAGVTQSPTHLIKTRGQQVTLRCSPISGHKSVSWYQQVLGQGPQFIFQYYEKEERGRGNFPDRFSARQFPNYSSELNVNALLLGDSALYLCASSSWDREGPPSYLQYFGPGTRLTVT.